The T cell receptor (beta chain) described here comes from a study of siplizumab effects on memory and regulatory T cells. Study results and limitations: Alloreactive sequences whose origin lay in unstimulated CD4+ memory cells were significantly reduced by siplizumab. The authors did not confirm suppressive function in proliferating Tregs from siplizumab cultures. Memory cells seemed less diverse than naive T cells, which seemed major alloresponse contributors.

Clones were sequenced by immunoSEQ multiplex PCR, and TCRdb holds only the in-frame ones, with some missing. The table has tens of thousands of clones, around 97% seen once; the top ten hold about 1%. A remark on this clone: Its antigen is still unknown.

This CDR3 comprises 16 residues. Trimming left V 1 base short and J 0 bases short, with 12 bases between. CDR1 MGHRA and CDR2 YSYEKL come from the germline V gene. The sequence was collected from a human donor in good health. The specimen was naive CD8+ T cells sorted from blood. The chain joins TRBV4-1 to TRBJ1-2; D is undetermined. CDR3 nucleotide sequence: TGCGCCAGCAGCCAAGCCGAGGGTTTGGCTAACTATGGCTACACCTTC. Its translation: CASSQAEGLANYGYTF.